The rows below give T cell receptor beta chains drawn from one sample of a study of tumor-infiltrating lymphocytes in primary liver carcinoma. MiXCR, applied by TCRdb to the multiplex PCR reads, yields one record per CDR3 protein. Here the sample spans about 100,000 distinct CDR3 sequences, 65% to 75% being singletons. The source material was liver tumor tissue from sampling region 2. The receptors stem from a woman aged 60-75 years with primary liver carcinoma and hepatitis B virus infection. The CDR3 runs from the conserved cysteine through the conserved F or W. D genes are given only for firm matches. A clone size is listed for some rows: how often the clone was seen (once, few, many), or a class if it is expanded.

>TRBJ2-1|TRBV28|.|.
TGTGCCAGCAGGTGGGAGGTCGTCAATGAGCAGTTCTTC
CASRWEVVNEQFF
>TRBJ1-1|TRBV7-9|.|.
TGTACCAGCAGCTTAGCGGGGGGCACTGAAGCTTTCTTT
CTSSLAGGTEAFF
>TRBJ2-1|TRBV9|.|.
TGTGCCAGCAGCCCTCGGTGGCAGGAGCAGTTCTTC
CASSPRWQEQFF
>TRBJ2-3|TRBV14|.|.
TGTGCCACCAGCCAAGATGTCGCCACTGATACGCAGTATTTT
CATSQDVATDTQYF
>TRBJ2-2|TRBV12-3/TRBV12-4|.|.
TGTGCCAGCAGTGTTCGGAAGGGGGGGGAGCTGTTTTTT
CASSVRKGGELFF
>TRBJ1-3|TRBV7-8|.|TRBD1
TGTGCCAGCAGCCTCGGAACGACAGGGGTGAACACCACATATTTT
CASSLGTTGVNTTYF
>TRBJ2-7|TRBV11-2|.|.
TGTGCTAGCAGCTTCCCCCGTGGCGGACGTGCGCAGTACTTC
CASSFPRGGRAQYF
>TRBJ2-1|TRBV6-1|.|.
TGTCCCAGCAGGGGAGCTGTATTGAGGGACAATGAGCAGTTCTTC
CPSRGAVLRDNEQFF
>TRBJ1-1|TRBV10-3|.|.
TGTGCCATCAGTGGTATCGGGGGGATAAACACTGGAGTTTTCTTT
CAISGIGGINTGVFF
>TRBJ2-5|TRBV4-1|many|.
TGCGCCAGCAGCCAGGGGGGACATGGACGCGAGACCCAGTACTTC
CASSQGGHGRETQYF
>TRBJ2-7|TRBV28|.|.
TGTGCCAGCATAGTATCAGCAGGGGTAGCCTACGAGCAGTACTTC
CASIVSAGVAYEQYF
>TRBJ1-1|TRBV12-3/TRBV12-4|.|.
TGTGCCAGCAGACCTCAGGTGAGGAACACTGAAGCTTTCTTT
CASRPQVRNTEAFF
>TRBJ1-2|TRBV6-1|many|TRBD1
TGTGCCAGCAGTGAACAGACAGGGGGCGCTTCTGGCTACACCTTC
CASSEQTGGASGYTF
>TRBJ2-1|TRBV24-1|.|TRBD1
TGTGCCACCAGTGATCAGGGACAGCAACTTAATGAGCAGTTCTTC
CATSDQGQQLNEQFF
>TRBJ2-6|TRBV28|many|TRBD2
TGTGCCAGCAGCCGAGGACTAGCGGGAGGTTCTGGGGCCAACGTCCTGACTTTC
CASSRGLAGGSGANVLTF
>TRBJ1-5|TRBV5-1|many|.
TGCGCCAGCAGCTTGGAGGCCGGGACGAATCAGCCCCAGCATTTT
CASSLEAGTNQPQHF
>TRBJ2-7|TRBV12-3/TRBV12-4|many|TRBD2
TGTGCCAGCAGCACCTGGCTAGCGGGAATAAACGAGCAGTACTTC
CASSTWLAGINEQYF
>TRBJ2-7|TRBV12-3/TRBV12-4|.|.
TGTGACAGCAATAAGAGACAAGCCTACGAGCAGTACTTC
CDSNKRQAYEQYF
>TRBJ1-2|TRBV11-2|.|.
TGTGCCAGCGGCTTGGATACGACAAGAATCTATGGCTGCACCTTC
CASGLDTTRIYGCTF
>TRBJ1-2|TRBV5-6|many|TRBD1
TGTGCCAGCAGCTTTGACAGGGCCGTCACCTTC
CASSFDRAVTF
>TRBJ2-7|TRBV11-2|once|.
TGTGCCAGCGGGTGTAGTTCCTATGAGCAGTACTTC
CASGCSSYEQYF
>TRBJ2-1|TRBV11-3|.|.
TGTGTCAGCAGCCCAACCGGGATAGCTTTAAACAATGAGCACTTCTTC
CVSSPTGIALNNEHFF
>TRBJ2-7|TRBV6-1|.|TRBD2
TGTGCCGGCAGTGAAGTGGTCGGGGGGGAGTTCTCGTACGAGCAGTACTTC
CAGSEVVGGEFSYEQYF
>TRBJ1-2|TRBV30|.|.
TGTGCCTGGAGTGTTTCACAGGGAGTCTCCATCTATGGCTACACCTTC
CAWSVSQGVSIYGYTF
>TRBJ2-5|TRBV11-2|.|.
TGTGCCAGCAGCTCCACCGTCGTGATAGAGACCCAGTACTTC
CASSSTVVIETQYF
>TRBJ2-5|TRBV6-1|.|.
TGTGCCAGCAGTGTTCCGATGGAACAAGAAACCCAGTACTTC
CASSVPMEQETQYF
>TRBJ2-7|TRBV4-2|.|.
TGTGCCGGCAGCCCCCTTTTACTCTACGAGCAGTACTTC
CAGSPLLLYEQYF
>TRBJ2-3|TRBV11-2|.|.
TGTGCCAGCAGCTTAGCAATGGGGAGAAGGACAGATACGCAGTATTTT
CASSLAMGRRTDTQYF
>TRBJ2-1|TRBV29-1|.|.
TGCAGCGCTATGACTAGTGGTCATGAGCAGTTCTTC
CSAMTSGHEQFF
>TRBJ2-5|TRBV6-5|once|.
TGTGCTAGCAGGAGGAGGTTCGGGTTCCAAGAGACCCAGTACTTC
CASRRRFGFQETQYF